This TCR beta chain was retrieved from a study of cytomegalovirus exposure and HLA in healthy donors. The wider study: A previous analysis identified 95 million to 130 million unique TCR beta sequences derived from some 170 million T cells.

With 60 Vbeta and 13 Jbeta primers, the PCR was carried out. Here immunoSEQ multiplex PCR was the method, and the copy in TCRdb shows in-frame clones only, minus some. The sample yields about 100,000 clones, roughly four fifths seen once. This clone occurred once. Its target is unknown. The trim removed 2 bases at V and 9 bases at J, leaving 9 bases unmatched. The CDR3 covers 15 residues. CDR1 KGHSH and CDR2 LQKENI come from the germline V gene. Study-wide results and caveats: Later analysis placed DRB1 highest and HLA-C lowest in TCR association rates, which differed by HLA locus. Researchers counted around 170 TCR beta chains as cytomegalovirus-associated. Roughly uniform depth of sequencing across donors was assumed in presence/absence analyses.

Sequenced input: PBMCs. The chain has TRBV18 and TRBJ2-7; TRBD2 matches 11 bases. The clonotype originates from a male donor in good health and CMV-seropositive. CDR3 in amino acids: CASSPDLAGGRGQYF. The CDR3 coding sequence is TGTGCCAGCTCACCAGATCTAGCGGGGGGCCGCGGGCAGTACTTC.